One sample yielded the 15 T cell receptor beta chains listed below, sequenced in a study of blood T cell repertoires in COVID-19. Generated by immunoSEQ multiplex PCR, the TCRdb table keeps only in-frame clones and is missing some. Here the sample spans 150,000 to 200,000 clones, approximately 86% being singletons. Input material: peripheral blood. The origin of the receptors is a man between 18 and 29 years old with acute or convalescent COVID-19.

The gene calls are TRBV11-2 and TRBJ2-2; possible D gene TRBD2, 6 bases. Germline-derived CDR1 and CDR2 are SGHAT and FQNNGV. V lost 0 bases, J lost 4 bases, and 12 bases lay in between. This CDR3 is built from 16 residues. The CDR3 protein is CASSLDLWGLTGELFF. The DNA of the CDR3 is TGTGCCAGCAGCTTAGATCTGTGGGGACTCACCGGGGAGCTGTTTTTT. Variable domain in full (rest from reference TRBV11-2 and TRBJ2-2): EAGVAQSPRYKIIEKRQSVAFWCNPISGHATLYWYQQILGQGPKLLIQFQNNGVVDDSQLPKDRFSAERLKGVDSTLKIQPAKLEDSAVYLCASSLDLWGLTGELFFGEGSRLTVL.

This chain links TRBV5-1 with TRBJ1-2; 7 bases match TRBD1. Germline CDR1 is SGHRS and CDR2 is YFSETQ. The CDR3 has 15 amino acids. J gave up 2 bases and V 0 bases, and 4 bases lay outside the gene matches. CDR3 amino acids: CASSLGGTDNYGYTF. DNA for the CDR3: TGCGCCAGCAGCTTGGGGGGGACAGACAACTATGGCTACACCTTC.

The chain is built from TRBV7-2 and TRBJ2-5, with 9 bases aligning to TRBD1. V dropped 8 bases and J dropped 5; count of bases not matched to a gene: 6. Germline V gene sequence: CDR1 SGHTA, CDR2 FQGNSA. This CDR3 region has 13 residues. This chain's CDR3 is CASAPGTGETQYF. CDR3 bases: TGTGCCAGCGCGCCCGGGACAGGGGAGACCCAGTACTTC.

The chain links TRBV7-2 to TRBJ1-6; D gene uncertain. This CDR3 is 15 amino acids long. The ends were cut back, 3 bases at V and 0 bases at J, with 6 bases in the middle. The germline V gene encodes CDR1 SGHTA and CDR2 FQGNSA. The CDR3 is CASSFPVSYNSPLHF. The CDR3 DNA reads as TGTGCCAGCAGCTTTCCCGTCTCCTATAATTCACCCCTCCACTTT.

The CDR3, as DNA: TGTGCCAGCAGCTTCTATGTATTTTTGAGCTCTGGGGCCAACGTCCTGACTTTC. Translating it yields CASSFYVFLSSGANVLTF. The rearrangement links TRBV5-8 to TRBJ2-6; D remains ambiguous. Germline lookup yields CDR1 SGHTS and CDR2 YDEGEE. Between the trimmed V and J ends, which lost 2 bases and 0 bases, there was a span of 15 bases. This CDR3 is built from 18 residues.

The genes are TRBV19 and TRBJ2-2; D remains ambiguous. Germline V gives CDR1 LNHDA, CDR2 SQIVND (reference sequence). V lost 1 base and J 0 bases, leaving 6 bases between the germline ends. The CDR3 contains 15 residues. The CDR3 DNA follows: TGTGCCAGTAGTATAGCAGACACGAACACCGGGGAGCTGTTTTTT. Translating gives CASSIADTNTGELFF.

J is TRBJ2-1 and V is TRBV4-2; 11 positions agree with TRBD2. CDR1 is LGHNA and CDR2 is YNFKEQ in the germline V gene. CDR3 size: 15 residues. V shed 4 bases, J shed 5 bases, and the junction held 4 bases outside the gene matches. The CDR3 here is CASSPTSGVNNEQFF. The CDR3, as DNA: TGTGCCAGCAGCCCGACTAGCGGGGTAAACAATGAGCAGTTCTTC.

This rearrangement joins TRBV7-9 to TRBJ1-1; TRBD1 matches at 7 bases. The trim removed 4 bases at V and 1 base at J, leaving 3 bases unmatched. Per germline, CDR1 SEHNR and CDR2 FQNEAQ (reference sequence). CDR3 length: 14 residues. This CDR3 reads CASSWGQTNTEAFF. The CDR3 DNA reads TGTGCCAGCAGCTGGGGACAGACGAACACTGAAGCTTTCTTT.

In this sample, this clone turned up a few times. The V call is TRBV30, the J call TRBJ2-3; 13 bases map to TRBD2. This CDR3 contains 16 residues. V lost 1 base, J lost 0 bases, and 1 base stayed unmatched. Per germline, CDR1 GTSNPN and CDR2 SVGIG (reference sequence). DNA of the CDR3: TGTGCCTGGAGTGCGGGACTAGCGGGGAGCACAGATACGCAGTATTTT. Residues: CAWSAGLAGSTDTQYF.

This chain joins TRBV30 and TRBJ1-1; D is unresolved. Trimming removed 5 bases from V and 6 bases from J, with 16 bases in between. CDR1 and CDR2 (germline): GTSNPN, SVGIG (reference sequence). The CDR3 sequence is 13 residues long. The CDR3 reads CAWGPGSGAEAFF. CDR3 bases: TGTGCCTGGGGTCCGGGCAGCGGGGCTGAAGCTTTCTTT.

The chain couples TRBV30 to TRBJ1-1; unclear D gene. V shed 1 base and J shed 2 bases, with 14 bases lying between them. The CDR3 length is 15 residues. Per germline, CDR1 GTSNPN and CDR2 SVGIG (reference sequence). The CDR3 is CAWSDSPTLNTEAFF. The DNA of the CDR3 is TGTGCCTGGAGTGACTCGCCGACACTTAACACTGAAGCTTTCTTT.

The V call is TRBV6-6, the J call TRBJ1-2; TRBD1 might be the D (6 bases). Germline CDR1 is MNHNY and CDR2 is SVGAGI (reference sequence). The CDR3 is made up of 13 amino acids. V lost 6 bases and J 6 bases, leaving 14 bases between the germline ends. The CDR3 sequence is CASRYDRSNGYTF. The CDR3 coding sequence is TGTGCCAGCAGGTATGACAGGAGCAATGGCTACACCTTC.

The chain couples TRBV7-2 to TRBJ2-5; D possibly corresponds to TRBD1 (6 bases). Germline V CDR1 and CDR2: SGHTA, FQGNSA. The CDR3 is made up of 12 amino acids. V lost 9 bases and J 4 bases, leaving 12 bases between the germline ends. CDR3 DNA sequence: TGTGCCAGTAAACAGGGAAGAGAGACCCAGTACTTC. Translation: CASKQGRETQYF.

The CDR3 region has the DNA TGTGCCAGCAGCCGCTCCGGCAGCGGGCCAGATACGCAGTATTTT. Amino acids: CASSRSGSGPDTQYF. The gene calls are TRBV11-2 and TRBJ2-3; D perhaps matches TRBD2 (6 bases). The germline CDR1 and CDR2 sequences are SGHAT and FQNNGV. The CDR3 contains 15 residues. Trimming stripped 5 bases from V and 4 bases from J, with 16 bases between.

The chain employs TRBV6-2 or TRBV6-3 and TRBJ1-1, with a possible D match to TRBD1 (5 bases). Germline CDR1 is MNHEY and CDR2 is SVGEGT. Trimming took 2 bases from V and 1 from J, leaving 17 bases between them. The CDR3 totals 17 residues. CDR3 region: CASSYIGKGVSNTEAFF. Here the CDR3 DNA reads TGTGCCAGCAGTTACATAGGTAAAGGGGTCTCGAACACTGAAGCTTTCTTT.